The 15 T cell receptor beta chains below were found in one sample sequenced in a study of shared clonotypes between healthy human individuals. Measured with immunoSEQ multiplex PCR; TCRdb has only the in-frame clones, and not every one. In the table there are over 950,000 clones, about 72% of which are singletons. What was sequenced was memory CD4+ T cells from PBMCs. Subset indicated: CD45RA-negative fraction. The receptor set was obtained from a man aged 18 to 35 in good health. Some clones in this sample may be carry-over from other donors' samples.

The V gene is TRBV28, the J gene TRBJ1-1; no firm D call. The CDR3 has 16 residues. Germline V gene data show CDR1 as MDHEN and CDR2 as SYDVKM. With 10 bases removed from V and 0 bases from J, the gap between germline ends came to 21 bases. Here the CDR3 DNA reads TGTGCCACCCAGTTTCCCCCCGGCAGGATGAACACTGAAGCTTTCTTT. Amino acids: CATQFPPGRMNTEAFF.

Here the CDR3 DNA reads TGTGCCATCAGCCGGGACAGCAATCTCAATCAGCCCCAGCATTTT. It yields the protein CAISRDSNLNQPQHF. The chain uses TRBV10-3 and TRBJ1-5; 7 bases agree with TRBD1. The germline CDR1 and CDR2 sequences are ENHRY and SYGVKD. Trimming cost V 6 bases and J 3 bases; bases outside gene matches: 8. The CDR3 is 15 amino acids.

This sequence joins TRBV6-5 and TRBJ1-2, with D perhaps TRBD1 (5 bases). Germline V gene sequence: CDR1 MNHEY, CDR2 SVGAGI. The CDR3 totals 12 residues. V lost 6 bases to trimming and J lost 4 bases, with 9 bases between them. CDR3: CASRGRVYGYTF. The CDR3, as DNA: TGTGCCAGCAGGGGCAGGGTCTATGGCTACACCTTC.

The chain joins TRBV19 to TRBJ2-7, with D perhaps TRBD1 or TRBD2 (5 bases each). Trimming shortened V by 7 bases and J by 0 bases, and 13 bases separated the two germline ends. Germline CDR1 reads LNHDA; CDR2 reads SQIVND (reference sequence). CDR3 length: 14 residues. CDR3 loop: CASNEGWSSYEQYF. The CDR3 nucleotides are TGTGCCAGTAACGAGGGGTGGAGCTCCTACGAGCAGTACTTC.

The V and J genes are TRBV19 and TRBJ1-5; no definite D call. V lost 3 bases, J lost 2 bases, and 14 bases lay in between. This CDR3 region has 16 residues. Germline assignment: CDR1 LNHDA and CDR2 SQIVND (reference sequence). The CDR3 region is CASSIQRVPGNQPQHF. The CDR3 bases are TGTGCCAGTAGTATTCAGAGGGTTCCGGGCAATCAGCCCCAGCATTTT.

The rearrangement joins TRBV10-1 to TRBJ2-3; 8 bases match TRBD2. Germline values: CDR1 WNHNN, CDR2 SYGVQD (reference sequence). V trimming: 3 bases; J trimming: 4 bases; junction bases outside the gene matches: 9. The CDR3 consists of 16 residues. CDR3 in DNA: TGCGCCAGCAGTGATCCAGCGGGAGAGTCATCAGATACGCAGTATTTT. Protein product: CASSDPAGESSDTQYF.

This clone was seen a handful of times. The gene calls are TRBV5-1 and TRBJ2-5; the D call may be TRBD1 or TRBD2 (6 bases each). Germline loops: CDR1 SGHRS, CDR2 YFSETQ. V lost 4 bases and J 4 bases, leaving 14 bases between the germline ends. This CDR3 is 14 amino acids long. The CDR3 loop is CASSVKQGGETQYF. As DNA, the CDR3 is TGCGCCAGCAGCGTGAAACAGGGAGGAGAGACCCAGTACTTC.

The J gene is TRBJ2-7, the V gene TRBV2; D is perhaps TRBD1 (5 bases). The CDR3 is 14 residues long. Trimming pared 8 bases from V and 2 bases from J, leaving 16 bases between. Germline CDR1 reads SNHLY; CDR2 reads FYNNEI. CDR3 DNA sequence: TGTGCCAGCCATACAGGCCGCCTCCCCTACGAGCAGTACTTC. Translating gives CASHTGRLPYEQYF.

Only a few counts were recorded for this clone. Written as DNA, the CDR3 is TGTGCCAGCAGTGTTCCTAGCGGGAGGGCGGGTACCGGGGAGCTGTTTTTT. Its protein product is CASSVPSGRAGTGELFF. This rearrangement joins TRBV25-1 to TRBJ2-2, with 12 bases aligning to TRBD2. The CDR3 length is 17 residues. Germline trimming cut 4 bases from V and 5 bases from J; bases unmatched to any gene: 8. Per the germline V gene, CDR1 is MGHDK and CDR2 is SYGVNS.

The rearrangement uses TRBV19 and TRBJ1-5; 8 bases map to TRBD1. V dropped 6 bases and J dropped 2; count of bases not matched to a gene: 12. CDR1 and CDR2 (germline): LNHDA, SQIVND (reference sequence). CDR3 size: 17 residues. CDR3 residues: CASRLGTRGLGNQPQHF. The CDR3 DNA reads TGTGCCAGTAGACTAGGGACCAGGGGGCTGGGCAATCAGCCCCAGCATTTT.

The V gene is TRBV7-4, the J gene TRBJ1-1, with no clear D. The V end lost 5 bases, the J end lost 10 bases, and 23 bases lay between the germline ends. Germline V gene data show CDR1 as SGHVT and CDR2 as SQSDAQ. The CDR3 totals 15 residues. In nucleotides, the CDR3 is TGTGCCAGCAGCCTTACACCGGGCCTGCACCGAGGAGCTTTCTTT. Protein: CASSLTPGLHRGAFF.

The rearrangement joins TRBV5-1 to TRBJ2-5; possible D gene TRBD1, 5 bases. This CDR3 is 15 amino acids long. The V gene's germline CDR1 is SGHRS and CDR2 YFSETQ. The germline V and J ends were trimmed by 0 bases and 5 bases, with 14 bases remaining between them. This CDR3 reads CASSLGQPDGETQYF. For the CDR3, the DNA is TGCGCCAGCAGCTTGGGACAGCCCGATGGGGAGACCCAGTACTTC. Filled out from reference TRBV5-1 and TRBJ2-5, the complete variable domain reads KAGVTQTPRYLIKTRGQQVTLSCSPISGHRSVSWYQQTPGQGLQFLFEYFSETQRNKGNFPGRFSGRQFSNSRSEMNVSTLELGDSALYLCASSLGQPDGETQYFGPGTRLLVL.

A word on this clone: At one end the junction does not follow the germline gene, possibly because of a read error. J is TRBJ1-2 and V is TRBV19, with D hard to call. The CDR3 sequence is 10 residues long. The germline gives CDR1 LNHDA, CDR2 SQIVND (reference sequence). CDR3: CASSIDRPIF. The CDR3, as DNA: TGTGCCAGTAGTATAGATCGCCCCATTTTC.

This clone was observed a single time. The chain has TRBV5-1 and TRBJ2-2; D possibly corresponds to TRBD2 (5 bases). The V end was cut by 2 bases, the J end by 4 bases, with 12 bases between. Looked up from germline, CDR1 is SGHRS and CDR2 is YFSETQ. CDR3 length: 15 residues. The CDR3 DNA reads as TGCGCCAGCAGCTTTGGGAGTTCGGGCACCGGGGAGCTGTTTTTT. Translation: CASSFGSSGTGELFF.

This chain connects TRBV11-2 to TRBJ2-3; 8 nucleotides agree with TRBD2. The CDR3 runs to 15 residues. Trimming took 5 bases from V and 3 from J; bases not matched to a gene: 7. Germline-derived CDR1 and CDR2 are SGHAT and FQNNGV. CDR3 DNA sequence: TGTGCCAGCAGCATGGGACTAGTGGTAACAGATACGCAGTATTTT. It specifies CASSMGLVVTDTQYF.